A single sample is the source of the 9 T cell receptor beta chains below, sequenced in a study of early T cells in non-severe SARS-CoV-2 infection. MiXCR, applied by TCRdb to the 5' RACE reads, yields one record per CDR3 protein. The repertoire has more than 70,000 distinct CDR3 sequences, approximately 10% of them found once; the top ten carry 9.5% to 15%. The sequences come from whole blood, collected at baseline. The source of these receptors is an adult who was a healthcare worker with PCR-confirmed SARS-CoV-2 infection or an uninfected control (not recorded which).

The V gene is TRBV20-1, the J gene TRBJ2-1, with unresolved D. The length of the CDR3 is 16 residues. Trimming pared 6 bases from V and 4 bases from J, leaving 22 bases between. Germline lookup yields CDR1 DFQATT and CDR2 SNEGSKA (reference sequence). CDR3 coding DNA: TGCAGTGCCTACCCTTCAACCCAGTGGCTGTACAATGAGCAGTTCTTC. Translated: CSAYPSTQWLYNEQFF.

The sample holds many counts of this clonotype. V is TRBV7-2 and J is TRBJ2-3; 10 nucleotides line up with TRBD1. The CDR3 contains 16 residues. Germline CDR1 and CDR2: SGHTA and FQGNSA. With V trimmed by 3 bases and J by 3 bases, 6 bases remained unmatched. This CDR3 reads CASSFAGTGVTDTQYF. As DNA, the CDR3 is TGTGCCAGCAGCTTCGCCGGGACAGGGGTGACAGATACGCAGTATTTT.

The J gene is TRBJ2-7, the V gene TRBV10-3; no clear D. Germline values: CDR1 ENHRY, CDR2 SYGVKD. The germline V and J ends were trimmed by 2 bases and 2 bases, with 4 bases remaining between them. The CDR3 runs 12 residues. CDR3 DNA: TGTGCCATCAGTGAGGGTCCCTACGAGCAGTACTTC. This gives the protein CAISEGPYEQYF.

The chain uses TRBV5-4 and TRBJ2-7, with D hard to call. The CDR3 is 14 amino acids. CDR1 and CDR2 from the germline V gene are SGHNT and YYREEE (reference sequence). Trimming left V 3 bases short and J 3 bases short, with 13 bases between. The chain's CDR3 is CASSSFEGSYEQYF. CDR3 coding DNA: TGTGCCAGCAGCTCATTCGAAGGTAGCTACGAGCAGTACTTC.

The chain uses TRBV14 and TRBJ1-2, with 7 bases fitting TRBD1. This CDR3 comprises 15 residues. Germline V gene lookup returns CDR1 SGHDN and CDR2 FVKESK. V gave up 6 bases and J gave up 2 bases; unmatched junction bases: 9. CDR3 in amino acids: CASRPTGNVNYGYTF. In nucleotides, the CDR3 is TGTGCCAGCAGACCGACAGGGAACGTGAACTATGGCTACACCTTC.

V usage is TRBV6-2 or TRBV6-3 and J usage is TRBJ1-2, with TRBD1 matching over 9 bases. The germline V gene encodes CDR1 MNHEY and CDR2 SVGEGT. V lost 8 bases, J lost 2 bases, and 6 bases stayed unmatched. The CDR3 has 14 amino acids. The CDR3 coding sequence is TGTGCCAGCGGTGGGACAGGGTCCAACTATGGCTACACCTTC. It translates to CASGGTGSNYGYTF.

The chain uses TRBV9 and TRBJ2-1; D is possibly TRBD1 (6 bases). This CDR3 has 13 residues. Trimming shortened V by 4 bases and J by 5 bases, and 10 bases separated the two germline ends. Germline CDR1 and CDR2: SGDLS and YYNGEE. The CDR3 is CASSKQGNNEQFF. CDR3 coding DNA: TGTGCCAGCAGCAAACAGGGTAACAATGAGCAGTTCTTC. The full variable domain, completed using reference TRBV9 and TRBJ2-1, is DSGVTQTPKHLITATGQRVTLRCSPRSGDLSVYWYQQSLDQGLQFLIQYYNGEERAKGNILERFSAQQFPDLHSELNLSSLELGDSALYFCASSKQGNNEQFFGPGTRLTVL.

CDR3 nucleotides: TGTGCCAGCAGCGCGGGACTTATCTCCTACGAGCAGTACTTC. Its translation: CASSAGLISYEQYF. V gene TRBV9 combines with J gene TRBJ2-7, with a weak D call TRBD2 (6 bases). Trimming removed 3 bases from V and 0 bases from J, with 10 bases in between. CDR1 and CDR2 from the germline V gene are SGDLS and YYNGEE. CDR3 length equals 14 residues.

Ten or more counts support this clonotype. V usage is TRBV25-1 and J usage is TRBJ1-6; unclear D gene. The CDR3 length is 13 residues. V lost 6 bases, J lost 7 bases, and 10 bases lay in between. From germline, CDR1 is MGHDK and CDR2 SYGVNS. Written as DNA, the CDR3 is TGTGCCAGCAGGCAGAGTGGGAATTCACCCCTCCACTTT. Translating it yields CASRQSGNSPLHF.